This T cell receptor beta chain stems from a study of beta chain features in type 1 diabetes. Regarding the study as a whole: A greater similarity of naive, central memory and Treg TCRB repertoires was seen among patients than among healthy donors. Shortening that was moderate but significant affected the TCRB CDR3s of Type 1 diabetes patients in all four CD4+ subsets.

Trimming removed 3 bases from V and 0 bases from J, with 9 bases in between. Germline V gene data show CDR1 as KGHSH and CDR2 as LQKENI. This CDR3 contains 15 residues. Sequenced material consisted of expressed TCRB transcripts (all of the isolated RNA was reverse transcribed). This table comes from immunoSEQ multiplex PCR, and its TCRdb copy is limited to in-frame clones, with some not included. There are about 650,000 clones in the sample; over 10% occur only once, and more than 0.09% lies in the top ten. Note on this clone: Antigen specificity is unknown.

This TCR was recovered from a man aged 25-45 years with type 1 diabetes. The chain couples TRBV18 to TRBJ1-3; D is unresolved. Sequenced: naive CD4+ T cells from blood. CDR3 residues: CASSPFTNSGNTIYF. The DNA of the CDR3 is TGTGCCAGCTCACCTTTTACTAACTCTGGAAACACCATATATTTT.